This T cell receptor beta chain was profiled in a study of identical twins. It was template switching that added a universal primer site, and there were unique molecular identifiers on the cDNA. TCRdb processed the 5' RACE reads anew with MiXCR; each CDR3 protein has one entry. The data show about 700,000 distinct CDR3 sequences, less than 10% seen once. Regarding the study as a whole: While abundant cord blood beta clonotypes carried fewer insertions, memory repertoires showed no such pattern. Potential partial confounding of zero-insertion analyses by invariant MAIT and iNKT cells was noted. Twins shared out-of-frame alpha sequences with excess low generation probability.

The table lists this clonotype with a few counts. Antigen unknown. Looked up from germline, CDR1 is SGHAT and CDR2 is FQNNGV. Germline trimming cut 6 bases from V and 7 bases from J; bases unmatched to any gene: 9. The CDR3 covers 15 residues. These data were also reused for a study on yellow fever vaccine responses in identical twins.

The sample comprised PBMCs. This chain joins TRBV11-2 and TRBJ2-2; 9 positions agree with TRBD1. The TCR comes from a woman under 30 in good health. CDR3 region: CASSSNRGQIGELFF. CDR3 in DNA: TGTGCCAGCAGTTCGAACAGGGGGCAAATCGGGGAGCTGTTTTTT.